This T cell receptor (beta chain) was retrieved from a study of graft-versus-host responses after intestinal transplantation. Study summary: Induction using anti-thymocyte globulin, followed by tacrolimus and steroids for approximately 3 years, was given to all recipients. General study points: Some GvH clones were seen earlier in gut or blood, suggesting intestinal origin.

The CDR3 is 17 amino acids. CDR1 SGHDN and CDR2 FVKESK come from the germline V gene. The junction had 13 bases not matched to a gene; V was cut back by 0 bases and J by 9 bases. Sequenced by immunoSEQ multiplex PCR; TCRdb stores in-frame clones only, minus some. The table has more than 65,000 clones, approximately 93% seen once. Remarks on this clone: Its specificity is unknown.

The source was unstimulated CD8+ T cells sorted from spleen or lymph node cells, collected before intestinal transplant. V usage is TRBV14 and J usage is TRBJ2-1; TRBD2 matches at 8 bases. This sequence was found in a human donor who received an intestinal transplant. CDR3 nucleotide sequence: TGTGCCAGCAGCCAAGATTGGAACGGGAGGGTCTTAAGTGAGCAGTTCTTC. Translated: CASSQDWNGRVLSEQFF.